This TCR beta chain originates from a study of T cells in Graves' hyperthyroidism and ophthalmopathy. Study-wide results and caveats: Most thyroid clonotypes expanded above 0.001 appeared in blood too.

Uncontrolled infection, other autoimmune disease, pregnancy or lactation barred patients from enrollment. Clinical symptoms, serum thyroxine, TRAb, thyroid ultrasound and orbital computed tomography established diagnosis. PBMCs were derived from roughly 10 ml fresh peripheral blood. TCR beta CDR3 sequences were amplified from RNA transcripts. The HTBI primer set drove a first-round RT-PCR of the TCR CDR3. One entry per CDR3 protein, called by TCRdb with MiXCR from the multiplex PCR reads. The sample shows 400,000 or so distinct CDR3 sequences, about 14% of them seen only once. There are a few counts of this clonotype. Its antigen is undetermined. There are 15 residues in the CDR3. The V and J ends lost 8 bases and 4 bases respectively, with 19 bases between them. Germline CDR1 and CDR2: LNHDA and SQIVND (reference sequence).

The source of this sequence is a man aged 50 or older with Graves' ophthalmopathy. The J gene is TRBJ2-3, the V gene TRBV19, with D perhaps being TRBD1 or TRBD2 (6 bases each). Sequenced: blood. The CDR3 coding sequence is TGTGCCAGTTCTGAGGGGGGCGTTGATTCAGATACGCAGTATTTT. Translating gives CASSEGGVDSDTQYF.